Listed below are T cell receptor beta chains from one sample, sequenced in a study of T-cell reconstitution after alpha-beta-depleted transplantation in children. Each CDR3 protein gets one entry after TCRdb re-called the PCR reads with MiXCR. The profile shows 450,000 to 600,000 distinct CDR3 sequences, around 17% of them singletons. Sequencing was performed on PBMCs from the stem cell graft donor, taken from the stem cell graft. These receptor sequences come from a human donor who donated a stem cell graft to a child with acute lymphoblastic leukemia. CDR3s include the opening cysteine and the closing phenylalanine or tryptophan. A D gene is named only where the DNA matches it firmly. Rows give clone size only sometimes, using once, few, many, or a class for an expanded clone.

CASSERTSGYNEQFF TGTGCCAGCAGTGAACGAACTAGCGGTTACAATGAGCAGTTCTTC 15 TRBV6-1 TRBD2 TRBJ2-1 few
CASSQDQGRWASGRAGTQYF TGCGCCAGCAGCCAAGATCAGGGCAGATGGGCCAGCGGGAGGGCTGGTACGCAGTATTTT 20 TRBV4-1 TRBD2 TRBJ2-3 few
CASSFVTSDHTQYF TGTGCCAGCAGCTTCGTGACTAGCGATCATACGCAGTATTTT 14 TRBV9 TRBD2 TRBJ2-3 -
CASSSGQGLETQYF TGTGCCAGCAGCTCGGGACAGGGCCTAGAGACCCAGTACTTC 14 TRBV7-3 TRBD1 TRBJ2-5 -
CATSKIQGRFYEQYF TGTGCCACCAGTAAGATACAAGGACGGTTCTACGAGCAGTACTTC 15 TRBV24-1 - TRBJ2-7 few
CASSRGGQPQHF TGTGCCAGCAGTAGGGGGGGGCAGCCCCAGCATTTT 12 TRBV9 - TRBJ1-5 many
CASSPGTGDLNEQFF TGCGCCAGCAGCCCTGGGACAGGGGACCTGAATGAGCAGTTCTTC 15 TRBV5-1 TRBD1 TRBJ2-1 -
CATAPGTLSGNEQFF TGTGCCACCGCACCGGGGACCCTAAGTGGGAATGAGCAGTTCTTC 15 TRBV24-1 - TRBJ2-1 -
CASRPYMWDIQYF TGTGCCAGCAGGCCATACATGTGGGACATTCAGTACTTC 13 TRBV6-1 - TRBJ2-4 -
CASSSPRRRYEQYF TGTGCCAGCAGCTCCCCTCGAAGGAGGTACGAGCAGTACTTC 14 TRBV7-2 - TRBJ2-7 -
CASSLMSGSEDTQYF TGTGCCAGCAGCTTAATGAGCGGGAGCGAAGATACGCAGTATTTT 15 TRBV7-8 TRBD2 TRBJ2-3 -